This T cell receptor (beta chain) was recorded in a study of cytomegalovirus exposure and HLA in healthy donors. On the study more broadly: Per a later analysis, the approximately 690 first-cohort and 95 to 150 validation repertoires shared one platform.

Of note for this clone: Its antigen remains unknown.

The assay was immunoSEQ multiplex PCR, and TCRdb's table has in-frame clones only and misses some. The profile shows 150,000 to 200,000 clones, around 86% of them singletons. Study outcomes and limitations: TCR beta chains numbering some 160 were designated cytomegalovirus-associated.

The sequencing input was PBMCs. The origin of this receptor is a woman between 18 and 29 years old in good health and CMV-seronegative.

The CDR3 nucleotides read TGTGCCAGCAGCTTAGGGGGCGATCAGCCCCAGCATTTT. This codes for CASSLGGDQPQHF. The J gene is TRBJ1-5, the V gene TRBV7-9; a weak D match, TRBD1 (5 bases). CDR1 is SEHNR, CDR2 FQNEAQ, per germline (reference sequence). V gave up 1 base and J gave up 5 bases, with 6 bases separating them. The CDR3 is made up of 13 amino acids. Variable domain in full (rest from reference TRBV7-9 and TRBJ1-5): DTGVSQNPRHKITKRGQNVTFRCDPISEHNRLYWYRQTLGQGPEFLTYFQNEAQLEKSRLLSDRFSAERPKGSFSTLEIQRTEQGDSAMYLCASSLGGDQPQHFGDGTRLSIL.